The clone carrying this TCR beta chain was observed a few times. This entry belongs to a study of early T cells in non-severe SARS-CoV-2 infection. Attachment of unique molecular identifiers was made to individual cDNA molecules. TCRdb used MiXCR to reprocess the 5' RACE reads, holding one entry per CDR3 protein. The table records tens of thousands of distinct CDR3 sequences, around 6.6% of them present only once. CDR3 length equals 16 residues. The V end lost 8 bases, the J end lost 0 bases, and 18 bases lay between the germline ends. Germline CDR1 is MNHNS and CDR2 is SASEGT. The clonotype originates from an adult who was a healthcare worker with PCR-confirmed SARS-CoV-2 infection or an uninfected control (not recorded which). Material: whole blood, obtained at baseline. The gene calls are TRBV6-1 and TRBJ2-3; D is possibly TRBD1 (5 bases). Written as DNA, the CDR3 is TGTGCCAGCGGATCGCGACAGAGCTTTAGCACAGATACGCAGTATTTT. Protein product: CASGSRQSFSTDTQYF.